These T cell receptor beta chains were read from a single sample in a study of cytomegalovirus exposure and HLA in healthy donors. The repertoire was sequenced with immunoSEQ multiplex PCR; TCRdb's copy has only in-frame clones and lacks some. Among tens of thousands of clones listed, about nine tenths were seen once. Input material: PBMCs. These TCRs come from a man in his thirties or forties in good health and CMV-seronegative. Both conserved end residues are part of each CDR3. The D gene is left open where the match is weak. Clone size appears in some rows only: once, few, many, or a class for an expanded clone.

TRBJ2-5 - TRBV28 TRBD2 TGTGCCAGCAGACTAGCGGGAGGAGAGCAAGAGACCCAGTACTTC CASRLAGGEQETQYF
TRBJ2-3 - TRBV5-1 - TGCGCCAGCAGCTTGGCCAGGGGCGCAGATACGCAGTATTTT CASSLARGADTQYF
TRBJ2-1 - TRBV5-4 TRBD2 TGTGCCAGCAGCTTTTTAGTGGGAGGGCCGGTGGGGCAGTTCTTC CASSFLVGGPVGQFF
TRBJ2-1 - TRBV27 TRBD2 TGTGCCAGCAGGGGCCTGGGACTAGCGCGGAATGAGCAGTTCTTC CASRGLGLARNEQFF
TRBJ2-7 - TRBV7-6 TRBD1 TGTGCCAGCAGCCCAACACAGGGGTTAGTAGGTAACGAGCAGTACTTC CASSPTQGLVGNEQYF
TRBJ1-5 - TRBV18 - TGTGCCAGCTCACCAGCCAGGGAGGGTAATCAGCCCCAGCATTTT CASSPAREGNQPQHF
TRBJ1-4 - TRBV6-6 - TGTGCCAGCAGTTACGGGGGGTTAAACGAAAAACTGTTTTTT CASSYGGLNEKLFF
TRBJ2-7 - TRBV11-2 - TGTGCCAGCAGCTTTGATCTGACAGTGCCCTGGGAGCAGTACTTC CASSFDLTVPWEQYF
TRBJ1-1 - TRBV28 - TGTGCCAGCAGTTTGGGGAGGGCTAACACTGAAGCTTTCTTT CASSLGRANTEAFF
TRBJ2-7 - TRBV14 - TGTGCCAGCAGCCAAGACTGGAGATCCTACGAGCAGTACTTC CASSQDWRSYEQYF
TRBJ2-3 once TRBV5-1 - TGCGCCAGCAGCTTGGAGAGCGGCACAGATACGCAGTATTTT CASSLESGTDTQYF
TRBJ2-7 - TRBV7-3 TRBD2 TGTGCCAGCAGCCCGAGACGGAAACAACTAGCGGGAGTCCCCTCCGAGCAGTACTTC CASSPRRKQLAGVPSEQYF
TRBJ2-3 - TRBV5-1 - TGCGCCAGCATGGCCGGGGGCACAGATACGCAGTATTTT CASMAGGTDTQYF
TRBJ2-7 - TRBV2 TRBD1 TGTGCCAGCAGTGGGACAGGGGACGAGCAGTACTTC CASSGTGDEQYF
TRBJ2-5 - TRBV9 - TGTGCCAGCAGCGTAGCCTTGGCAGGGGATCAAGAGACCCAGTACTTC CASSVALAGDQETQYF
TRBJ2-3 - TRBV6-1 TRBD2 TGTACTACTAGCGGGGATACAGATACGCAGTATTTT CTTSGDTDTQYF
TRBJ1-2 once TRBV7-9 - TGTGCCAGCAGCCTCGGCCGGCCAGGGCCTAACTATGGCTACACCTTC CASSLGRPGPNYGYTF